Listed here is a single T cell receptor beta chain. What it recognizes is unknown. Method: immunoSEQ multiplex PCR; TCRdb's copy keeps in-frame clones and lacks some. The sample shows about 57,000 clones, 85% to 90% of them seen only once. This CDR3 has 14 amino acids. V was clipped by 2 bases and J by 2 bases; unmatched bases: 3. Germline V gene sequence: CDR1 KGHSY, CDR2 FQNENV. The data originate from a study of T cell responses to AZD1222 COVID-19 vaccine. Findings and limits, study-wide: Variant regions that are unmutated are reportedly the target of nearly half of spike-specific TCRs. Among the donors, most were white British and more were female, and clonal diversity was possibly underestimated. Across the whole spike, CD4 TCRs peaked at regions 160-218 and 743-854.

The V call is TRBV16, the J call TRBJ2-7, with 7 bases aligning to TRBD1. The TCR sequence derives from an adult in good health. The starting material was peripheral blood, obtained on day 0 of AZD1222 vaccination. CDR3 loop: CASSQETGPYEQYF. CDR3 DNA sequence: TGTGCCAGCAGCCAAGAGACAGGGCCCTACGAGCAGTACTTC. The full variable domain, completed using reference TRBV16 and TRBJ2-7, is GEEVAQTPKHLVRGEGQKAKLYCAPIKGHSYVFWYQQVLKNEFKFLISFQNENVFDETGMPKERFSAKCLPNSPCSLEIQATKLEDSAVYFCASSQETGPYEQYFGPGTRLTVT.